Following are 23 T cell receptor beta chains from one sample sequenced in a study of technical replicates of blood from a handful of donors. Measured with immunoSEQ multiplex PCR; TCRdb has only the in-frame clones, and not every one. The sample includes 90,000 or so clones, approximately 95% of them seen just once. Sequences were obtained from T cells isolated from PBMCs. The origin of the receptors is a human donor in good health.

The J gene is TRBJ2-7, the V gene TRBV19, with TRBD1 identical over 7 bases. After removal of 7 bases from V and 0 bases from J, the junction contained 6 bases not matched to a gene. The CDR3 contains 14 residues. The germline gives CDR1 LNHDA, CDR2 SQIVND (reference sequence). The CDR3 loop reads CASNPTGISYEQYF. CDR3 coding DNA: TGTGCCAGTAACCCGACAGGGATCTCCTACGAGCAGTACTTC.

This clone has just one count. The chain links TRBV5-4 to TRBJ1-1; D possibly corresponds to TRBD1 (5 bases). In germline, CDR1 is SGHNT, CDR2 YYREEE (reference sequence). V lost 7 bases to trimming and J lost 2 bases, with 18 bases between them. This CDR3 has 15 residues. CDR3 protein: CASGPDSVFNTEAFF. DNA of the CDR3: TGTGCCAGCGGACCAGACAGTGTCTTTAACACTGAAGCTTTCTTT.

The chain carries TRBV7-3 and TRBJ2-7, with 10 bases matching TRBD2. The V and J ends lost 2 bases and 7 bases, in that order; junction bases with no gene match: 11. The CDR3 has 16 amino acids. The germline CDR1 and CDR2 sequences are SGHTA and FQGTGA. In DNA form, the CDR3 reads TGTGCCAGCAGCTTAGGGGCTAGCGGGAGTATTCAGGAGCAGTACTTC. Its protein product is CASSLGASGSIQEQYF. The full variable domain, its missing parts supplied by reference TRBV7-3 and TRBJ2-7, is GAGVSQTPSNKVTEKGKYVELRCDPISGHTALYWYRQSLGQGPEFLIYFQGTGAADDSGLPNDRFFAVRPEGSVSTLKIQRTERGDSAVYLCASSLGASGSIQEQYFGPGTRLTVT.

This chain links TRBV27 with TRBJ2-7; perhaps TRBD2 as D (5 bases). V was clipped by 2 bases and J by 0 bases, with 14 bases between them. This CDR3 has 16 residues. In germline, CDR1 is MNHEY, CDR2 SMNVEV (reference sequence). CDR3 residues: CASSLRAGLLSYEQYF. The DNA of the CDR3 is TGTGCCAGCAGTTTAAGGGCGGGCCTCCTCTCCTACGAGCAGTACTTC.

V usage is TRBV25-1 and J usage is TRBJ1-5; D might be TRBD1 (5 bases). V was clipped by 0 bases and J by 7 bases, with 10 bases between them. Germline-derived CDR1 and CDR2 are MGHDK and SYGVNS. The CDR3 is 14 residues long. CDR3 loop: CASSEYGGTQPQHF. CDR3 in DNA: TGTGCCAGCAGTGAATATGGGGGGACGCAGCCCCAGCATTTT.

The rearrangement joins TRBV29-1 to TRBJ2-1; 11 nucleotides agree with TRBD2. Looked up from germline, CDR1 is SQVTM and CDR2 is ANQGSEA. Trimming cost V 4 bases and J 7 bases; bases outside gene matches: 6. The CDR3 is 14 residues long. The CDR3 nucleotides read TGCAGCGTTGCGACTAGCGGGACAGGGAATGAGCAGTTCTTC. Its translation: CSVATSGTGNEQFF.

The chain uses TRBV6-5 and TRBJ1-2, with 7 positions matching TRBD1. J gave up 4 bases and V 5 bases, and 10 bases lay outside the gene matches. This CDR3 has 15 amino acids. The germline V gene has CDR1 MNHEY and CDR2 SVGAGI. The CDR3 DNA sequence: TGTGCCAGCAGTGGCCGGGACAGAAGGGTCTATGGCTACACCTTC. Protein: CASSGRDRRVYGYTF.

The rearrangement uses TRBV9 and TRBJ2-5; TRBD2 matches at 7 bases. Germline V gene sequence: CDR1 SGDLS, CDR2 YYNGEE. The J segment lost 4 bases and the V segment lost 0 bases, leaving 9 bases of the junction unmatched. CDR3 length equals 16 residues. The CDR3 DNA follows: TGTGCCAGCAGCGTAGAGTCCCGGGGGGATCGAGAGACCCAGTACTTC. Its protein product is CASSVESRGDRETQYF.

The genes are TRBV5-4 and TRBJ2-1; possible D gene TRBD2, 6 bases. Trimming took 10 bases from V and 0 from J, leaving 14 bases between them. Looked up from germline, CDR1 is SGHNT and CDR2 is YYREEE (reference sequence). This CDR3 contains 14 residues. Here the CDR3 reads CACRAGSSYNEQFF. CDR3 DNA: TGTGCCTGCCGGGCGGGGAGCTCCTACAATGAGCAGTTCTTC.

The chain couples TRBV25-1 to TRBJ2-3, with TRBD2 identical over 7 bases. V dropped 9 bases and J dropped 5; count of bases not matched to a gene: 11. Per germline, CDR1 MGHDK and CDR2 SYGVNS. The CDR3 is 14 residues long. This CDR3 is CASAGGREIDTQYF. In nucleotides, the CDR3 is TGTGCCAGTGCCGGAGGGCGGGAGATAGATACGCAGTATTTT.

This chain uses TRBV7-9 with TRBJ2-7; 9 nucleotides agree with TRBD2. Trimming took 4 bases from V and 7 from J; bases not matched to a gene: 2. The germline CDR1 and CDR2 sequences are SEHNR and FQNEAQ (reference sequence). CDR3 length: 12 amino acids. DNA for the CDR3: TGTGCCAGCAGCTGGGGACTAGCTGAGCAGTACTTC. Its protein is CASSWGLAEQYF. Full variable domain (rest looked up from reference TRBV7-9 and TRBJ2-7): DTGVSQNPRHKITKRGQNVTFRCDPISEHNRLYWYRQTLGQGPEFLTYFQNEAQLEKSRLLSDRFSAERPKGSFSTLEIQRTEQGDSAMYLCASSWGLAEQYFGPGTRLTVT.

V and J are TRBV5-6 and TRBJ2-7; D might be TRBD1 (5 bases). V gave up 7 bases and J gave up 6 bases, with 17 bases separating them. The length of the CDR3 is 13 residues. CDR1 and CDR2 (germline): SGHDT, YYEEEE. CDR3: CASGAEPLGEQYF. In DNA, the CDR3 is TGTGCCAGCGGGGCGGAACCCCTGGGCGAGCAGTACTTC.

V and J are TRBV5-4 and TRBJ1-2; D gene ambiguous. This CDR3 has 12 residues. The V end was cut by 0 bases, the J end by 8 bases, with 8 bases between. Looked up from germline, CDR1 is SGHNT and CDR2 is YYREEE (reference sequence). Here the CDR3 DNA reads TGTGCCAGCAGCTTGGAGGAGCGGGGCTACACCTTC. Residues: CASSLEERGYTF. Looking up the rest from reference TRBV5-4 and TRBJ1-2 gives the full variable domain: ETGVTQSPTHLIKTRGQQVTLRCSSQSGHNTVSWYQQALGQGPQFIFQYYREEENGRGNFPPRFSGLQFPNYSSELNVNALELDDSALYLCASSLEERGYTFGSGTRLTVV.

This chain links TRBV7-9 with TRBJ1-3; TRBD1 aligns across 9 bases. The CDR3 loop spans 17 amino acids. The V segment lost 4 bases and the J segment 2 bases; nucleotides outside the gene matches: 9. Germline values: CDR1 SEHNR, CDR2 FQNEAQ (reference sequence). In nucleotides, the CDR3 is TGTGCCAGCAGCTGGGACAGGGAGAATAAAGCTGGAAACACCATATATTTT. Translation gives CASSWDRENKAGNTIYF.

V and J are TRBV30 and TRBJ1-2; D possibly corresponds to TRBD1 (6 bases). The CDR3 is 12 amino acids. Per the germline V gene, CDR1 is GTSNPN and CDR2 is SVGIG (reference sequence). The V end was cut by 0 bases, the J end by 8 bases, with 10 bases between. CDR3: CAWSVQGSGYTF. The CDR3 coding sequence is TGTGCCTGGAGTGTGCAGGGGAGCGGCTACACCTTC.

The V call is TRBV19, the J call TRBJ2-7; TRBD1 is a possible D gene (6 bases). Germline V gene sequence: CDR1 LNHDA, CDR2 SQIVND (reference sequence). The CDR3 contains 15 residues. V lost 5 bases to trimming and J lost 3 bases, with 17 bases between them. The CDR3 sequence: CASSLNQGMFYEQYF. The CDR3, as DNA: TGTGCCAGTAGTCTAAATCAGGGGATGTTCTACGAGCAGTACTTC.

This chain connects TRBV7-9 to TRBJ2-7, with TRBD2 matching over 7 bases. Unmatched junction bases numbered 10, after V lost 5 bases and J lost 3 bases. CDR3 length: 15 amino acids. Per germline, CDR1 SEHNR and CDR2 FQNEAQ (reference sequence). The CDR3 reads CASSQGLSGIYEQYF. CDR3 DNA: TGTGCCAGCAGCCAAGGACTAAGCGGGATCTACGAGCAGTACTTC.

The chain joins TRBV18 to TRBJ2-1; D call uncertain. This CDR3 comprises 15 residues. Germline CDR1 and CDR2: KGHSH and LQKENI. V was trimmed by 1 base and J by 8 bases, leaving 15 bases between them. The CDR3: CASSPLSVALDEQFF. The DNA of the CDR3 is TGTGCCAGCTCACCACTTAGTGTAGCCCTGGATGAGCAGTTCTTC.

DNA of the CDR3: TGTGCCTGGACTAGCGGGACTATTGCAGATACGCAGTATTTT. It specifies CAWTSGTIADTQYF. V gene TRBV30 combines with J gene TRBJ2-3, with 9 bases matching TRBD2. V shed 4 bases, J shed 4 bases, and the junction held 6 bases outside the gene matches. The CDR3 runs 14 residues. CDR1 and CDR2 from the germline V gene are GTSNPN and SVGIG (reference sequence).

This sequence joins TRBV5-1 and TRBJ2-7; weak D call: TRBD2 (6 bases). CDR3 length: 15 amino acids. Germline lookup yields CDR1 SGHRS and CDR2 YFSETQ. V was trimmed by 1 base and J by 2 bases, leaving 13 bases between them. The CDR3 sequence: CASSLTSGSTYEQYF. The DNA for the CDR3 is TGCGCCAGCAGCTTGACCAGCGGGTCTACCTACGAGCAGTACTTC.

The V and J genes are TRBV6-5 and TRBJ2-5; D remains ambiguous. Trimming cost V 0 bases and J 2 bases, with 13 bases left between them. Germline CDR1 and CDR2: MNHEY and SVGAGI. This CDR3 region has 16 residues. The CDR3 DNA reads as TGTGCCAGCAGTTACTCGACTCTATCTAAACAAGAGACCCAGTACTTC. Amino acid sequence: CASSYSTLSKQETQYF.

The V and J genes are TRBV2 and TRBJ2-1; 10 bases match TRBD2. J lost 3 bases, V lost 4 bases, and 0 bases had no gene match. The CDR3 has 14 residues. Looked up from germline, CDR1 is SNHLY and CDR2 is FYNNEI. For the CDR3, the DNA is TGTGCCAGCAGTGCTAGCGGGGGCTACAATGAGCAGTTCTTC. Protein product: CASSASGGYNEQFF.

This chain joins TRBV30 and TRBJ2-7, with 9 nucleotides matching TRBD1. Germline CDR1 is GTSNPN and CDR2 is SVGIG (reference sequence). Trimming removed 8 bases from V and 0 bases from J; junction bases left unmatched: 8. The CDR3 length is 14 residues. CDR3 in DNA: TGTGCCGTAACCGGGACAGGGATCTCCTACGAGCAGTACTTC. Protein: CAVTGTGISYEQYF.